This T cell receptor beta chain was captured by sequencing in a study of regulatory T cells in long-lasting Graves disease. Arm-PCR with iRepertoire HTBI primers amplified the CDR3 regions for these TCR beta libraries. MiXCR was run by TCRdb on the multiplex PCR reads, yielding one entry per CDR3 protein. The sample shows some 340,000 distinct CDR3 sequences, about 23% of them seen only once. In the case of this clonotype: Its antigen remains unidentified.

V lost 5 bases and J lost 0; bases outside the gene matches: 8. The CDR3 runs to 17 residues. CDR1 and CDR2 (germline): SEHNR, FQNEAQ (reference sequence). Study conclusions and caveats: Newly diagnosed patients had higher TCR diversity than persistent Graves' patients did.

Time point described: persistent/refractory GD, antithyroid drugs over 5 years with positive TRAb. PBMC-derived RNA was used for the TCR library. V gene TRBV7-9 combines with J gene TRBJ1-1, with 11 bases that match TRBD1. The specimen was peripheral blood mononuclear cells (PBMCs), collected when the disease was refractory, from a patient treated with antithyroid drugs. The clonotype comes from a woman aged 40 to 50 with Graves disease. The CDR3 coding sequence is TGTGCCAGCAGCGCGCCCCCGGGACAGGGGGTGAACACTGAAGCTTTCTTT. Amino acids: CASSAPPGQGVNTEAFF.